Only a few counts were recorded for the clone carrying this TCR beta chain. The antigen is not known. Reverse transcribing all isolated RNA meant expressed TCRB transcripts were sequenced. Method: immunoSEQ multiplex PCR; TCRdb's copy keeps in-frame clones and lacks some. Of around 250,000 clones listed, roughly 70% are singletons. This sample is drawn from a study of beta chain features in type 1 diabetes. Study-level findings and limits: The similarity of naive, central memory and Treg TCRB repertoires appeared greater among patients than among healthy donors.

Averaging roughly 100 mL, one heparinised blood draw was given by each donor. The CDR3 is 14 residues long. The V end lost 1 base, the J end lost 6 bases, and 11 bases lay between the germline ends. Germline CDR1 reads MGHRA; CDR2 reads YSYEKL. The chain couples TRBV4-1 to TRBJ2-3; D not resolved. This clonotype was obtained from a man aged 30 to 39 in good health. Sequenced input: naive CD4+ T cells from blood. The CDR3 region is CASSQGPVLDTQYF. The CDR3, as DNA: TGCGCCAGCAGCCAAGGGCCTGTCCTCGATACGCAGTATTTT.